Described below is a single T cell receptor (beta chain) sequence and its context. At one boundary the junction diverges from the germline segment, which might be a read error. The sample comes from a study of glioma-infiltrating T cells. Amplification of TCR alpha and beta CDR3 regions from RNA used iRepertoire nested multiplex PCR. TCRdb reanalysed the multiplex PCR reads using MiXCR and keeps one entry per CDR3 protein. The data hold over 80,000 distinct CDR3 sequences, with approximately 42% observed a single time. This CDR3 comprises 16 residues. In germline, CDR1 is MNHEY, CDR2 SVGEGT. The TCR sequence derives from a human donor with low-grade glioma or glioblastoma, undergoing nonglioma brain surgery, or in good health (not recorded which). The chain links TRBV6-2 or TRBV6-3 to TRBJ2-7; 9 nucleotides match TRBD2. The sequenced sample consisted of glioma tissue, nonneoplastic brain tissue, or PBMCs (not recorded which). The CDR3 sequence is CASRTRTSENSYEQCF. The CDR3 region has the DNA TGTGCCAGTAGGACCAGGACTAGCGAAAACTCCTACGAGCAGTGCTTC.